These T cell receptor beta chains were read from a single sample in a study of CD8 T cells in ankylosing spondylitis. TCRdb reprocessed the 5' RACE reads with MiXCR, giving one entry per CDR3 protein. Of 300,000 to 350,000 distinct CDR3 sequences in the sample, roughly 14% are singletons; the top ten hold less than 1.1%. Source material: blood, either unsorted or a sorted T cell fraction (not recorded which). These receptors were obtained from a male donor with ankylosing spondylitis or in good health (not recorded which). The conserved cysteine and the conserved F or W are not part of the CDR3 here. Fields, in order: V gene, J gene, clone size, CDR3 protein. Expanded clones get a size class; other rows say once, few or many, or leave the size out.

V: TRBV2; J: TRBJ2-7; size: -; CDR3: ASMAEGLSLEQY
V: TRBV25-1; J: TRBJ2-5; size: -; CDR3: ASSEAGTSWTQY
V: TRBV12-3/TRBV12-4; J: TRBJ2-1; size: few; CDR3: ASSLPVVAGGNEQF
V: TRBV20-1; J: TRBJ2-7; size: few; CDR3: SATRREASGILRQY
V: TRBV11-2; J: TRBJ2-7; size: -; CDR3: ASSPPLAGGPGGLYEQY
V: TRBV10-3; J: TRBJ2-3; size: -; CDR3: AISEGGADTQY
V: TRBV12-3/TRBV12-4; J: TRBJ2-2; size: few; CDR3: ASSRSTPGRRTGELF
V: TRBV20-1; J: TRBJ1-4; size: many; CDR3: SARVQGRSYGEKLF
V: TRBV7-2; J: TRBJ2-3; size: -; CDR3: ASSLVASGSGTDTQY
V: TRBV5-1; J: TRBJ2-3; size: few; CDR3: ASSFGAGADTDTQY
V: TRBV9; J: TRBJ1-4; size: few; CDR3: ASSVGTGGEKLF
V: TRBV29-1; J: TRBJ2-7; size: few; CDR3: SVAGTISYEQY
V: TRBV12-3/TRBV12-4; J: TRBJ2-2; size: few; CDR3: ASRAGLASGELF
V: TRBV7-9; J: TRBJ1-1; size: -; CDR3: ASSSTVHYTEAF